Sequencing of this TCR beta chain was carried out in a study of beta chain features in type 1 diabetes (dated by TCRdb to 2016 to 2018). For the wider study: Patients and healthy donors did not differ in mean age, gender distribution, total cell number or subset yield. A total of 85 million to 140 million sorted cells were examined across all samples, and a strong correlation was observed between cell number per subset and RNA yield. The study compared TCRB repertoires of sorted circulating CD4+ T cell subsets between recently diagnosed type 1 diabetes patients and matched healthy donors. Regulatory and stem cell-like memory subsets were isolated from only 8 patients and about 8 healthy donors, whereas naive and central memory subsets came from all 30 or so donors. General conclusions and limits of the study: Because cDNA rather than genomic DNA was sequenced, highly expressing activated cells could have been over-represented, although no difference in activation and CD3 levels was found between groups. Patients with type 1 diabetes made fewer insertions and deleted more nucleotides at VDJ recombination sites, implying thymic rearrangement abnormalities. Naive, central memory and regulatory TCRB repertoires appeared to be more alike among patients than among healthy donors. Type 1 diabetes patients showed a moderate but significant shortening of TCRB CDR3 length in all four CD4+ subsets. Shorter templates might be favored by PCR, yet because patient and control samples were amplified and corrected together, any such skew would affect both groups equally. Only small numbers of individuals were included in the HLA sub-analyses, which left unresolved whether HLA type had any influence on TCRB rearrangement.

The entire isolated RNA was reverse transcribed using the High Capacity cDNA Reverse Transcription Kit, and thus expressed TCRB transcripts were sequenced. Deep immunoSEQ sequencing was performed on naive, central memory and regulatory T cell samples, with an average of roughly 4 million total reads per sample. After sorted cells were lysed in RLT buffer, RNA was extracted with DNase-treated RNeasy Micro or Mini kits, with the choice depending on cell number. To prevent cross-contamination, every cell subset was processed on its own, while patient and healthy donor samples were processed together. The immunoSEQ multiplex PCR was used to amplify TCRB sequences from cDNA, generating 87-bp fragments that spanned the CDR3 region. Amplicons were sequenced on the Illumina HiSeq platform. Per the authors' processing: Synthetic template baselines were used to correct PCR bias computationally, reads within Hamming distance 2 were collapsed, and singletons that could not be merged were discarded. Reads were aligned to IMGT to assign V, D and J genes, CDR3 length, and insertions or deletions at six rearrangement sites. Within each subset, clonotype counts were normalized to sorted cell number, and only after that were true diversity and Gini coefficients computed with the tcR R package. The overlap coefficient, calculated on TCRB nucleotide sequences, was used to measure repertoire sharing. As stored in TCRdb, this immuneACCESS dataset retains in-frame rearrangements with V and J assigned. A fraction of the clones does not appear; measured against another copy, unresolved V genes explain less than half of the discrepancy, and the remainder lacks a known reason. V and J calls and clone size are as listed in that table; D and trimming were resolved from the DNA. In all, the sample holds some 110,000 clones, and about a sixth of those were seen once. The ten largest make up over 2% of the sample.

To note about this clone: The clone's antigen remains unknown. One base away there is no much larger clone; base qualities are not given.

A single peripheral blood draw of 95 to 150 mL on average was collected from each donor into heparinised tubes. Naive, central memory, regulatory and stem cell-like memory CD4+ T cells were sorted on a BD FACSAria II using a panel including CD45RO, CCR7, CD25, CD127, CD95 and CD27. Every sorted population had a purity above 95%. PBMCs were separated immediately by Lymphoprep density gradient centrifugation and were stained directly, without being cultured. To minimize batch effects, samples were stained and sorted in pairs, one healthy donor with one patient per experiment. The germline V gene encodes CDR1 SGHNT and CDR2 YYREEE (reference sequence). Including the terminal cysteine and phenylalanine, the CDR3 comprises 16 residues. The only DNA kept is the CDR3, 48 bases in frame from the first base. Compared with germline, V lacks 5 bases and J lacks 0 bases; bases without a gene match: 6.

The V and J segments used are TRBV5-4 and TRBJ2-1, with 9 bases in between that match TRBD2. The sample was central memory CD4+ T cells from blood. The source is a man aged 25 to 45 with type 1 diabetes. The nucleotide sequence is TGTGCCAGCAGTTATTCTAGCGGGGCCTCCTACAATGAGCAGTTCTTC. Its translation is CASSYSSGASYNEQFF.